This section outlines one T cell receptor beta chain sequence together with its context. The CDR3 sequence is 15 residues long. The ends lost 5 bases at V and 4 bases at J; junction bases unmatched: 7. Germline V CDR1 and CDR2: SGHTA, FQGNSA. This specimen comes from a study of blood T cell repertoires in COVID-19. For the study at large: Nucleic acid was either cDNA or gDNA, and it came from T cells, B-cell-depleted T cells, or PBMCs.

Per the study methods: Amplification of reference gene primers provided the estimated nucleated cell counts. Measured with immunoSEQ multiplex PCR; TCRdb has only the in-frame clones, and not every one. Clonal size and the V and J genes are those of that table, whereas D and trimming came from the DNA. Here the sample spans 160,000 or so clones, 86% being singletons. The TCR comes from a woman aged 70-85 years with acute or convalescent COVID-19. The gene calls are TRBV7-2 and TRBJ2-1, with 8 bases fitting TRBD1. Sequencing was carried out using peripheral blood. CDR3 sequence: CASSAKTGAYNEQFF. The DNA of the CDR3 is TGTGCCAGCAGCGCCAAGACAGGGGCTTACAATGAGCAGTTCTTC. The whole variable domain, filled in from reference TRBV7-2 and TRBJ2-1, reads GAGVSQSPSNKVTEKGKDVELRCDPISGHTALYWYRQSLGQGLEFLIYFQGNSAPDKSGLPSDRFSAERTGGSVSTLTIQRTQQEDSAVYLCASSAKTGAYNEQFFGPGTRLTVL.